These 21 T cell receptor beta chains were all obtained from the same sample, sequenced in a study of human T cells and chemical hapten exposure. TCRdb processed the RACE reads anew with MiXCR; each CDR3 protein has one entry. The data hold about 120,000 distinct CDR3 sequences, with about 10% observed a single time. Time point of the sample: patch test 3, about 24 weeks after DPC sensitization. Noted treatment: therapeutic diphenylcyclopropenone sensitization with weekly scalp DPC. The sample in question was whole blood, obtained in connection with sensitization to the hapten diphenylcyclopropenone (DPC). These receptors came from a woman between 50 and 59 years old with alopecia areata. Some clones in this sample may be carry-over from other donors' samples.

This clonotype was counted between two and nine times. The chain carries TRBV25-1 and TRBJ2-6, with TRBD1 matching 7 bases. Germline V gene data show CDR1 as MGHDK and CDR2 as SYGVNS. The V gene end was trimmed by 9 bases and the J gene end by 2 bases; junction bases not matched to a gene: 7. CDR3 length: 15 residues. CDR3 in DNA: TGTGCCAGGTACAGGGACAGCACTGGGGCCAACGTCCTGACTTTC. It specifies CARYRDSTGANVLTF.

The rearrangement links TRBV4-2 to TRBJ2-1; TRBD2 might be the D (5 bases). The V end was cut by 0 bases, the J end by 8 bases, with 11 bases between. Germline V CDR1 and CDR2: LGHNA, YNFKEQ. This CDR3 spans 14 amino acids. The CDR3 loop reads CASSQESEGDEQFF. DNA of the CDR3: TGTGCCAGCAGCCAAGAGTCCGAGGGCGATGAGCAGTTCTTC.

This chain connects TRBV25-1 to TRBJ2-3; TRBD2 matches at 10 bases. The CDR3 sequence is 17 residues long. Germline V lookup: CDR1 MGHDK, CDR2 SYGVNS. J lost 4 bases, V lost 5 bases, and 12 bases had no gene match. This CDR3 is CASSTFGLAGVPDTQYF. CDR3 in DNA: TGTGCCAGCAGTACGTTTGGTCTAGCGGGAGTTCCAGATACGCAGTATTTT.

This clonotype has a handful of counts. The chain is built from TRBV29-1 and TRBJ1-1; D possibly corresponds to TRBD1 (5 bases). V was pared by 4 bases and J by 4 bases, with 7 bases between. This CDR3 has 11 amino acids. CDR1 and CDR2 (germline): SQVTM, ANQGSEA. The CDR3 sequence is CSVGGGTEAFF. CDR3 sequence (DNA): TGCAGCGTTGGGGGGGGCACTGAAGCTTTCTTT.

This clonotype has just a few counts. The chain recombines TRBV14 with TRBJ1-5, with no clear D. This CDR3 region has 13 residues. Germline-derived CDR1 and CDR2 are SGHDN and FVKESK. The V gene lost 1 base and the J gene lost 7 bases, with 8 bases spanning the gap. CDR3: CASSQGVLQPQHF. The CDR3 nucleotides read TGTGCCAGCAGCCAAGGTGTACTGCAGCCCCAGCATTTT.

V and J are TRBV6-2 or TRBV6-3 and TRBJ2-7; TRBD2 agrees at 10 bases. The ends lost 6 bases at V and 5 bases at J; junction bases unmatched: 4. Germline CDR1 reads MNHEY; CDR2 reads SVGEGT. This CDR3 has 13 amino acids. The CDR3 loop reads CASSPSGSHEQYF. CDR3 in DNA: TGTGCCAGCAGCCCTAGCGGGAGCCACGAGCAGTACTTC.

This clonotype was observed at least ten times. The CDR3 spells CASGVRNEQFF. As DNA, the CDR3 is TGTGCCAGCGGGGTCAGAAATGAGCAGTTCTTC. V usage is TRBV28 and J usage is TRBJ2-1, with D uncertain. The CDR3 consists of 11 residues. Germline-derived CDR1 and CDR2 are MDHEN and SYDVKM. Trimming took off 8 bases at V and 7 bases at J, with 9 bases between the two ends.

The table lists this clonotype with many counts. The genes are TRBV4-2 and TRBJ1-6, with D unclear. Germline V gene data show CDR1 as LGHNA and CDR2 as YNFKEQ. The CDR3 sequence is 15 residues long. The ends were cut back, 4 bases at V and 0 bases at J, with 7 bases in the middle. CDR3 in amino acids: CASSPESSYNSPLHF. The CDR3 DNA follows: TGTGCCAGCAGCCCGGAGAGCTCCTATAATTCACCCCTCCACTTT.

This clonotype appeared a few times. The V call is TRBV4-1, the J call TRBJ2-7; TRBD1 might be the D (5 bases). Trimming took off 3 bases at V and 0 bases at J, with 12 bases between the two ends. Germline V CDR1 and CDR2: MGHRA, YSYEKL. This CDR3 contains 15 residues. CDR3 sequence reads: CASSQDTDNSYEQYF. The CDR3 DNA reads TGCGCCAGCAGCCAGGATACGGACAACTCCTACGAGCAGTACTTC.

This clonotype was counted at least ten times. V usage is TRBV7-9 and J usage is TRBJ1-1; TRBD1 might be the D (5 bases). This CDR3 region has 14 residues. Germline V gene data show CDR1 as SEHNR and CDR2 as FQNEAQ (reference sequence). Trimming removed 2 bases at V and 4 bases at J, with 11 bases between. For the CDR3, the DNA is TGTGCCAGCAGCTTACGGGGGAGGGGCACTGAAGCTTTCTTT. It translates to CASSLRGRGTEAFF.

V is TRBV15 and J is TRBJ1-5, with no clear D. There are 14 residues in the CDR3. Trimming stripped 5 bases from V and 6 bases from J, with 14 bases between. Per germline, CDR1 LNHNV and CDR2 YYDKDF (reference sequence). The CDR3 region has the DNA TGTGCCACCAGCGCCGGGAGGGTCCCTCAGCCCCAGCATTTT. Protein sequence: CATSAGRVPQPQHF. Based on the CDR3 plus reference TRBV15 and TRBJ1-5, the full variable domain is DAMVIQNPRYQVTQFGKPVTLSCSQTLNHNVMYWYQQKSSQAPKLLFHYYDKDFNNEADTPDNFQSRRPNTSFCFLDIRSPGLGDTAMYLCATSAGRVPQPQHFGDGTRLSIL.

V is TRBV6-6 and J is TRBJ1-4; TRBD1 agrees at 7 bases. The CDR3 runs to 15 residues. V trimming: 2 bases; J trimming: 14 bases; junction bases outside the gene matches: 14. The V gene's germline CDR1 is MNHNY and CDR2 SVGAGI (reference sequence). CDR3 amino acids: CASSYDLAKGAFLFF. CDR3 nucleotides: TGTGCCAGCAGTTACGATTTAGCGAAGGGGGCATTCCTGTTTTTT.

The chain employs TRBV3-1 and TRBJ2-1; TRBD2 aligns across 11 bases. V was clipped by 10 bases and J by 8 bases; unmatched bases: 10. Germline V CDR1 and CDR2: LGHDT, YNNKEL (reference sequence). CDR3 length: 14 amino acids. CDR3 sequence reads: CATSLSGRVDEQFF. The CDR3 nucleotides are TGTGCCACCTCTCTTAGCGGGAGGGTAGATGAGCAGTTCTTC.

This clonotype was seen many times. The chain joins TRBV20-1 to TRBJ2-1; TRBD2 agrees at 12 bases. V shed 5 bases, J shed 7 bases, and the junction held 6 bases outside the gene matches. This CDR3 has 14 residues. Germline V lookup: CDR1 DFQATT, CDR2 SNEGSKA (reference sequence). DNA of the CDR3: TGCAGTGCTCGGACTAGCGGGATGGGAAATGAGCAGTTCTTC. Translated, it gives CSARTSGMGNEQFF.

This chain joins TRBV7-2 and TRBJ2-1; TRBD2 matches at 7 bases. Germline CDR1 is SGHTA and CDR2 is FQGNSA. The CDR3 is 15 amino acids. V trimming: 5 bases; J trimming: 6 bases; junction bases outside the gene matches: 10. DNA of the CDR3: TGTGCCAGCAGCGCGGGGAGGGTAAAGGGCAATGAGCAGTTCTTC. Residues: CASSAGRVKGNEQFF.

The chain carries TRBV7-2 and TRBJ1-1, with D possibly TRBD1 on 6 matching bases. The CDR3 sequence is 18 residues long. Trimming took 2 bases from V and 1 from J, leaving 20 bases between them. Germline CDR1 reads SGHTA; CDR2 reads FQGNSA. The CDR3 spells CASSLPRGGRNPNTEAFF. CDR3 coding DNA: TGTGCCAGCAGCTTACCTAGAGGGGGGCGAAACCCGAACACTGAAGCTTTCTTT.

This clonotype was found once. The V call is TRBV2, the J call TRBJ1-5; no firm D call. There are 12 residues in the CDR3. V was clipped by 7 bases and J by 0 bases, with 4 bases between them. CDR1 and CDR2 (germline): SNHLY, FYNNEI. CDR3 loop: CASTGSNQPQHF. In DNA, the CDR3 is TGTGCCAGCACAGGTAGCAATCAGCCCCAGCATTTT.

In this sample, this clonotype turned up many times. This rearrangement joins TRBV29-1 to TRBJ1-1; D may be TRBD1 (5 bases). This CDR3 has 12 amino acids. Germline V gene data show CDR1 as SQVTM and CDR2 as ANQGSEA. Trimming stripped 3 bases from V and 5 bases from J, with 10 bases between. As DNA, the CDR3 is TGCAGCGTTGAGTTCCGGGGGACTGAAGCTTTCTTT. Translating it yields CSVEFRGTEAFF.

This CDR3 reads CASSPGTGPYEQYF. CDR3 DNA: TGTGCCAGCAGCCCCGGGACAGGGCCCTACGAGCAGTACTTC. This chain joins TRBV7-9 and TRBJ2-7, with TRBD1 identical over 9 bases. This CDR3 is built from 14 residues. Per the germline V gene, CDR1 is SEHNR and CDR2 is FQNEAQ (reference sequence). With 5 bases clipped from V and 2 bases from J, the junction kept 4 bases outside the gene matches.

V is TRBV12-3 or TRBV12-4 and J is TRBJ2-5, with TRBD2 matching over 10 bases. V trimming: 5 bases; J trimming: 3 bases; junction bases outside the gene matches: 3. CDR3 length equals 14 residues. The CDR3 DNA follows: TGTGCCAGCAGTAACCTAGCGGGAGAAGAGACCCAGTACTTC. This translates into CASSNLAGEETQYF.

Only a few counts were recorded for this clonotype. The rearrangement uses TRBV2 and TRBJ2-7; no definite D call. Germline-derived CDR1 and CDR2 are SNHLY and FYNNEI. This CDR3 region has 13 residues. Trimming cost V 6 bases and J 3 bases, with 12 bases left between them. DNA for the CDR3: TGTGCCAGCAGGGTTGGGCCCCTCTACGAGCAGTACTTC. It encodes CASRVGPLYEQYF. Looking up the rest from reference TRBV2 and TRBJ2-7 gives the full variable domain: EPEVTQTPSHQVTQMGQEVILRCVPISNHLYFYWYRQILGQKVEFLVSFYNNEISEKSEIFDDQFSVERPDGSNFTLKIRSTKLEDSAMYFCASRVGPLYEQYFGPGTRLTVT.